The sequence of this T cell receptor (beta chain) was determined in a study of blood T cell repertoires in COVID-19. As for the study in general: T cells, B-cell-depleted T cells, or PBMCs supplied cDNA or gDNA.

As handled by the study authors: Amplification of reference gene primers was used by the study to estimate nucleated cell counts. Produced via immunoSEQ multiplex PCR; TCRdb's table is partial and in-frame only. The V and J calls and clone size are taken from that table; D and trimming were inferred from the DNA. The sample has some 42,000 clones; 76% are singletons. This CDR3 contains 14 residues. CDR1 SGHRS and CDR2 YFSETQ come from the germline V gene. V lost 1 base, J lost 2 bases, and 4 bases lay in between. This chain links TRBV5-1 with TRBJ2-6; D gene uncertain. The sample was peripheral blood. The source of this sequence is a man at least 80 years old with acute or convalescent COVID-19. The CDR3 DNA reads as TGCGCCAGCAGCTTGACAACTGGGGCCAACGTCCTGACTTTC. Its protein is CASSLTTGANVLTF.